A single sample gave rise to the 28 T cell receptor beta chains below, sequenced in a study of blood T cell repertoires in COVID-19. Generated by immunoSEQ multiplex PCR, the TCRdb table keeps only in-frame clones and is missing some. The sample contains some 72,000 clones, about 89% of which appear only once. The sequenced sample was peripheral blood. The receptors were sampled from a man aged 55-75 years with acute or convalescent COVID-19.

This clone showed up just a few times. The chain recombines TRBV14 with TRBJ1-2; 7 bases are a match to TRBD1. CDR1 SGHDN and CDR2 FVKESK come from the germline V gene. This CDR3 spans 14 amino acids. Trimming at V came to 1 base and at J to 4 bases, leaving 3 bases not matched to a gene. The CDR3 DNA sequence: TGTGCCAGCAGCCAAGTTGAGGGGGCCTATGGCTACACCTTC. This codes for CASSQVEGAYGYTF.

The chain couples TRBV7-3 to TRBJ2-7; TRBD2 aligns across 9 bases. Germline trimming cut 2 bases from V and 5 bases from J; bases unmatched to any gene: 7. Per the germline V gene, CDR1 is SGHTA and CDR2 is FQGTGA. This CDR3 contains 15 residues. Here the CDR3 DNA reads TGTGCCAGCAGCTTACATAGCGGGAGAGGAAACGAGCAGTACTTC. Its translation: CASSLHSGRGNEQYF.

The genes are TRBV5-1 and TRBJ2-1, with a weak D call TRBD2 (6 bases). The CDR3 contains 12 residues. From germline, CDR1 is SGHRS and CDR2 YFSETQ. The V gene lost 2 bases and the J gene lost 7 bases, with 7 bases spanning the gap. In DNA, the CDR3 is TGCGCCAGCAGCTTTGGGGGGAATGAGCAGTTCTTC. As protein: CASSFGGNEQFF.

The chain links TRBV2 to TRBJ2-5, with a possible D match to TRBD1 (5 bases). V was pared by 9 bases and J by 4 bases, with 18 bases between. Germline-derived CDR1 and CDR2 are SNHLY and FYNNEI. The CDR3 contains 14 residues. CDR3 protein: CARSLPGYGETQYF. The CDR3, as DNA: TGTGCCAGAAGTCTACCAGGGTATGGAGAGACCCAGTACTTC.

V gene TRBV11-2 combines with J gene TRBJ2-7; D ambiguous. CDR3 size: 11 residues. Germline V CDR1 and CDR2: SGHAT, FQNNGV. V dropped 7 bases and J dropped 4 bases, with 8 bases sitting between them. The CDR3 region has the DNA TGTGCCAGCACCCGTTCTTACGAGCAGTACTTC. It is translated as CASTRSYEQYF. Filled out from reference TRBV11-2 and TRBJ2-7, the complete variable domain reads EAGVAQSPRYKIIEKRQSVAFWCNPISGHATLYWYQQILGQGPKLLIQFQNNGVVDDSQLPKDRFSAERLKGVDSTLKIQPAKLEDSAVYLCASTRSYEQYFGPGTRLTVT.

This rearrangement joins TRBV27 to TRBJ1-5; 8 bases fit TRBD1. After removal of 3 bases from V and 3 bases from J, the junction contained 1 base not matched to a gene. The CDR3 is 14 amino acids. CDR1 MNHEY and CDR2 SMNVEV come from the germline V gene (reference sequence). The CDR3 reads CASSFRGPNQPQHF. CDR3 coding DNA: TGTGCCAGCAGTTTCAGGGGGCCCAATCAGCCCCAGCATTTT.

The chain combines TRBV3-1 (or the pseudogene TRBV3-2) with TRBJ2-1; tentative D call: TRBD2 (6 bases). The CDR3 contains 15 residues. Per germline, CDR1 LGHDT and CDR2 YNNKEL (reference sequence). V gave up 1 base and J gave up 5 bases, with 12 bases separating them. CDR3: CASSQGTSNHNEQFF. The CDR3 DNA is TGTGCCAGCAGCCAAGGTACTAGCAACCACAATGAGCAGTTCTTC.

This CDR3 reads CSVDQREFTYNEQFF. CDR3 DNA: TGCAGCGTTGACCAGCGGGAGTTTACCTACAATGAGCAGTTCTTC. The V gene is TRBV29-1, the J gene TRBJ2-1, with TRBD2 matching over 8 bases. Germline V CDR1 and CDR2: SQVTM, ANQGSEA. V dropped 3 bases and J dropped 2; count of bases not matched to a gene: 6. This CDR3 region has 15 residues.

The V call is TRBV2, the J call TRBJ2-2; TRBD1 matches at 7 bases. V lost 6 bases to trimming and J lost 3 bases; unmatched junction nucleotides: 1. The CDR3 is made up of 13 amino acids. Germline CDR1 is SNHLY and CDR2 is FYNNEI. Here the CDR3 DNA reads TGTGCCAGCAGCAGGGGGTACACCGGGGAGCTGTTTTTT. It specifies CASSRGYTGELFF. The variable domain in full, completed from reference TRBV2 and TRBJ2-2, reads EPEVTQTPSHQVTQMGQEVILRCVPISNHLYFYWYRQILGQKVEFLVSFYNNEISEKSEIFDDQFSVERPDGSNFTLKIRSTKLEDSAMYFCASSRGYTGELFFGEGSRLTVL.

The V gene is TRBV19, the J gene TRBJ1-1; possible D gene TRBD1, 5 bases. V lost 5 bases, J lost 4 bases, and 11 bases lay in between. The CDR3 length is 13 residues. In germline, CDR1 is LNHDA, CDR2 SQIVND (reference sequence). CDR3 in amino acids: CASSVGGSTEAFF. The CDR3, as DNA: TGTGCCAGTAGTGTCGGGGGAAGCACTGAAGCTTTCTTT.

The V call is TRBV7-2, the J call TRBJ2-7; TRBD2 agrees at 11 bases. J gave up 1 base and V 2 bases, and 7 bases lay outside the gene matches. This CDR3 comprises 17 residues. Germline V lookup: CDR1 SGHTA, CDR2 FQGNSA. This CDR3 reads CASSLLVAGGTSYEQYF. The CDR3 region has the DNA TGTGCCAGCAGCTTATTGGTAGCGGGAGGGACGTCCTACGAGCAGTACTTC.

The chain joins TRBV5-1 to TRBJ2-5; TRBD1 is a possible D gene (6 bases). The germline V and J ends were trimmed by 4 bases and 2 bases, with 18 bases remaining between them. CDR3 size: 16 residues. The V gene's germline CDR1 is SGHRS and CDR2 YFSETQ. The CDR3 sequence: CASSRILIQGQETQYF. The CDR3, as DNA: TGCGCCAGCAGCCGAATACTCATACAGGGACAAGAGACCCAGTACTTC.

This chain joins TRBV6-4 and TRBJ1-6; D is uncertain. The CDR3 consists of 13 residues. V was pared by 4 bases and J by 6 bases, with 7 bases between. CDR1 and CDR2 (germline): MRHNA, SNTAGT. CDR3 in amino acids: CASSVNINSPLHF. DNA for the CDR3: TGTGCCAGCAGTGTCAACATTAATTCACCCCTCCACTTT.

The chain couples TRBV7-8 to TRBJ1-4; no firm D call. Looked up from germline, CDR1 is SGHVS and CDR2 is FQNEAQ. Trimming removed 5 bases from V and 0 bases from J, with 10 bases in between. The CDR3 has 15 residues. The CDR3 sequence: CASSSRGATNEKLFF. In DNA form, the CDR3 reads TGTGCCAGCAGCAGCCGGGGAGCAACTAATGAAAAACTGTTTTTT.

The rearrangement joins TRBV19 to TRBJ2-7; D not certain. This CDR3 has 14 amino acids. In germline, CDR1 is LNHDA, CDR2 SQIVND (reference sequence). V gave up 3 bases and J gave up 3 bases, with 12 bases separating them. CDR3 loop: CASSIGHSNYEQYF. The CDR3 coding sequence is TGTGCCAGTAGTATTGGGCACAGCAACTACGAGCAGTACTTC. The full variable domain, its missing parts supplied by reference TRBV19 and TRBJ2-7, is DGGITQSPKYLFRKEGQNVTLSCEQNLNHDAMYWYRQDPGQGLRLIYYSQIVNDFQKGDIAEGYSVSREKKESFPLTVTSAQKNPTAFYLCASSIGHSNYEQYFGPGTRLTVT.

V gene TRBV5-1 combines with J gene TRBJ1-4; 10 bases align to TRBD1. This CDR3 spans 17 amino acids. Germline V gene sequence: CDR1 SGHRS, CDR2 YFSETQ. V lost 4 bases, J lost 6 bases, and 12 bases stayed unmatched. The CDR3 nucleotides read TGCGCCAGCAGCGTCAGTCCCGGGACAGGGGAGGATGAAAAACTGTTTTTT. It encodes CASSVSPGTGEDEKLFF.

The chain couples TRBV5-1 to TRBJ1-4; D perhaps matches TRBD1 (6 bases). Between the trimmed V and J ends, which lost 2 bases and 0 bases, there was a span of 8 bases. The CDR3 is 15 amino acids. Germline CDR1 is SGHRS and CDR2 is YFSETQ. The CDR3 nucleotides are TGCGCCAGCAGCTTAAGGACAGCAACTAATGAAAAACTGTTTTTT. This codes for CASSLRTATNEKLFF. The entire variable domain, with the rest obtained from reference TRBV5-1 and TRBJ1-4, is as follows: KAGVTQTPRYLIKTRGQQVTLSCSPISGHRSVSWYQQTPGQGLQFLFEYFSETQRNKGNFPGRFSGRQFSNSRSEMNVSTLELGDSALYLCASSLRTATNEKLFFGSGTQLSVL.

The V gene is TRBV30, the J gene TRBJ1-4, with D possibly matching TRBD1 (6 bases). CDR1 GTSNPN and CDR2 SVGIG come from the germline V gene (reference sequence). The CDR3 consists of 12 residues. V shed 3 bases and J shed 8 bases, with 10 bases lying between them. The CDR3: CAWSRGDEKLFF. DNA for the CDR3: TGTGCCTGGAGCAGGGGTGACGAAAAACTGTTTTTT.

This rearrangement joins TRBV25-1 to TRBJ2-3; the D gene is possibly TRBD2 (6 bases). CDR1 and CDR2 from the germline V gene are MGHDK and SYGVNS. V lost 5 bases and J 0 bases, leaving 9 bases between the germline ends. The CDR3 contains 14 residues. The CDR3 coding sequence is TGTGCCAGCAGTCGGGACTTAAGCACAGATACGCAGTATTTT. This codes for CASSRDLSTDTQYF.

This chain joins TRBV24-1 and TRBJ2-2; 7 bases are shared with TRBD1. Germline V gene lookup returns CDR1 KGHDR and CDR2 SFDVKD. CDR3 size: 17 residues. V gave up 4 bases and J gave up 5 bases; unmatched junction bases: 12. CDR3 nucleotide sequence: TGTGCCACCAGTGACACCGACAGGGTAGGGTTGACCGGGGAGCTGTTTTTT. This translates into CATSDTDRVGLTGELFF.

The genes are TRBV10-2 and TRBJ1-1, with 7 nucleotides matching TRBD1. The CDR3 sequence is 14 residues long. V was pared by 8 bases and J by 5 bases, with 11 bases of the junction left unmatched. The germline V gene has CDR1 WSHSY and CDR2 SAAADI. CDR3 sequence (DNA): TGCGCCAGCTTTAGGGGACAGATAGGGACTGAAGCTTTCTTT. Translation gives CASFRGQIGTEAFF.

The V call is TRBV5-6, the J call TRBJ1-5; a possible D gene is TRBD1 (6 bases). Germline CDR1 and CDR2: SGHDT and YYEEEE. Trimming removed 0 bases at V and 0 bases at J, with 7 bases between. The CDR3 is 15 residues long. The CDR3 region has the DNA TGTGCCAGCAGCTTGGAGGGGGATAGCAATCAGCCCCAGCATTTT. It codes for CASSLEGDSNQPQHF.

V and J are TRBV29-1 and TRBJ2-1, with 11 bases fitting TRBD2. CDR1 SQVTM and CDR2 ANQGSEA come from the germline V gene. This CDR3 has 19 residues. The V and J ends lost 6 bases and 0 bases, in that order; junction bases with no gene match: 16. The CDR3 nucleotides are TGCAGCGTCAAAGTGCCTAGCGGGGGGTGGGGAAGCTCCTACAATGAGCAGTTCTTC. Its translation: CSVKVPSGGWGSSYNEQFF.

The genes are TRBV9 and TRBJ1-1; no definite D call. The CDR3 has 15 residues. The V and J ends lost 0 bases and 4 bases respectively, with 13 bases between them. Per germline, CDR1 SGDLS and CDR2 YYNGEE. As DNA, the CDR3 is TGTGCCAGCAGCGTAGATCGGGAGAGAGGCACTGAAGCTTTCTTT. It encodes CASSVDRERGTEAFF.

This chain connects TRBV9 to TRBJ2-1; D not resolved. From germline, CDR1 is SGDLS and CDR2 YYNGEE. The germline V and J ends were trimmed by 0 bases and 8 bases, with 9 bases remaining between them. This CDR3 spans 13 amino acids. CDR3 DNA sequence: TGTGCCAGCAGCGTAGGCCTCAGCGATGAGCAGTTCTTC. Its protein product is CASSVGLSDEQFF.

The V gene is TRBV27, the J gene TRBJ2-7; 8 positions match TRBD2. This CDR3 comprises 14 residues. Germline V gene data show CDR1 as MNHEY and CDR2 as SMNVEV (reference sequence). The junction had 6 bases not matched to a gene; V was cut back by 6 bases and J by 2 bases. In nucleotides, the CDR3 is TGTGCCAGCAGAGCCCGGGGGGGGGCCTACGAGCAGTACTTC. Amino acid sequence: CASRARGGAYEQYF.

This sequence joins TRBV3-1 (or the pseudogene TRBV3-2) and TRBJ1-6, with 8 bases matching TRBD1. Germline CDR1 is LGHDT and CDR2 is YNNKEL (reference sequence). V lost 4 bases to trimming and J lost 10 bases; unmatched junction nucleotides: 9. CDR3 length: 15 amino acids. The CDR3 DNA sequence: TGTGCCAGCAGCCTCCGGACAGGGAGGGTCTCACCCCTCCACTTT. This sequence encodes CASSLRTGRVSPLHF.

The chain joins TRBV11-2 to TRBJ1-1; no clear D gene. V lost 3 bases and J lost 5, with 10 bases in between. This CDR3 region has 13 residues. Germline-derived CDR1 and CDR2 are SGHAT and FQNNGV. CDR3 sequence reads: CASSFSRETEAFF. CDR3 DNA sequence: TGTGCCAGCAGCTTTTCCCGGGAGACTGAAGCTTTCTTT.